Listed below are T cell receptor beta chains from one sample, sequenced in a study of T-cell memory formation after mild COVID-19. TCRdb re-called the 5' RACE reads with MiXCR, one entry per CDR3 protein. The table includes hundreds of thousands of distinct CDR3 sequences, 25% to 30% detected once. Sequences were obtained from PBMCs or a T cell subset sorted from them (not recorded which). These TCRs come from an adult woman who had mild COVID-19 (a few samples of this study predate the infection). Cell type and time point are not known. Both conserved end residues are part of each CDR3. A D gene is named only where the DNA matches it firmly. Rows may omit the clone size; those that give it use once, few, many or a size class.

d_call	v_call	clone_size	j_call	cdr3_aa	cdr3_nt
NA	TRBV15	NA	TRBJ1-5	CATSGTELGGNQPQHF	TGTGCCACCAGCGGAACAGAGTTAGGAGGCAATCAGCCCCAGCATTTT
TRBD1	TRBV6-5	many	TRBJ1-6	CASTVTGAGFNSPLHF	TGTGCCAGCACCGTAACAGGGGCCGGGTTCAATTCACCCCTCCACTTT
NA	TRBV3-1	NA	TRBJ1-1	CASSPGGLVREGGARTEAFF	TGTGCCAGCAGCCCGGGGGGACTAGTCCGAGAGGGGGGCGCGAGGACTGAAGCTTTCTTT
NA	TRBV20-1	NA	TRBJ1-2	CSATAGTLYGYTF	TGCAGTGCAACGGCCGGGACGCTCTATGGCTACACCTTC
TRBD2	TRBV7-9	NA	TRBJ2-3	CASSTWSSGGARDTQYF	TGTGCCAGCAGCACCTGGTCTAGCGGGGGGGCGCGGGATACGCAGTATTTT
NA	TRBV20-1	NA	TRBJ1-2	CSARGASGYTF	TGCAGTGCTAGAGGGGCGAGTGGCTACACCTTC
NA	TRBV6-2/TRBV6-3	few	TRBJ2-1	CASSYSGGREQFF	TGTGCCAGCAGTTACTCCGGGGGGCGGGAGCAGTTCTTC
NA	TRBV4-3	few	TRBJ2-1	CASSQGGGYYNEQFF	TGCGCCAGCAGCCAAGGTGGAGGGTACTACAATGAGCAGTTCTTC
NA	TRBV30	NA	TRBJ1-1	CAWSVMTALETEAFF	TGTGCCTGGAGTGTAATGACCGCTTTGGAGACTGAAGCTTTCTTT
NA	TRBV7-8	NA	TRBJ1-1	CASSLAPTSRRIPMNTEAFF	TGTGCCAGCAGCTTAGCGCCAACTTCGCGCCGGATTCCCATGAACACTGAAGCTTTCTTT
TRBD2	TRBV12-3/TRBV12-4	NA	TRBJ2-1	CASRAPGRGYNEQFF	TGTGCCAGCAGGGCCCCGGGGCGGGGGTACAATGAGCAGTTCTTC
NA	TRBV7-9	few	TRBJ2-2	CARTTGSNTGELFF	TGTGCCAGAACCACAGGTTCGAACACCGGGGAGCTGTTTTTT
TRBD1	TRBV29-1	NA	TRBJ1-2	CSVEDWTGTYGYTF	TGCAGCGTTGAAGATTGGACAGGCACCTATGGCTACACCTTC
TRBD1	TRBV5-1	few	TRBJ2-7	CASSSTGGSSYEQYF	TGCGCCAGCAGCTCGACAGGGGGATCTTCCTACGAGCAGTACTTC
NA	TRBV20-1	NA	TRBJ2-4	CSARLLTLNIQYF	TGCAGTGCTAGACTCCTGACCCTAAACATTCAGTACTTC
TRBD1	TRBV2	few	TRBJ2-3	CATGQGTDTQYF	TGTGCCACCGGACAGGGTACAGATACGCAGTATTTT
NA	TRBV2	NA	TRBJ2-1	CASKRHTGTLYNEQFF	TGTGCCAGCAAGAGACATACAGGGACGTTATACAATGAGCAGTTCTTC
NA	TRBV6-2/TRBV6-3	NA	TRBJ1-1	CASSYSPAGSNTEAFF	TGTGCCAGCAGTTACTCGCCGGCAGGATCGAACACTGAAGCTTTCTTT
NA	TRBV24-1	NA	TRBJ2-3	CATSPSPKGGSPYRTDTQYF	TGTGCCACCAGTCCCTCCCCCAAGGGGGGCAGTCCTTACCGCACAGATACGCAGTATTTT
NA	TRBV20-1	few	TRBJ1-1	CSARGQRGTEAFF	TGCAGTGCTAGGGGGCAGAGGGGCACTGAAGCTTTCTTT
TRBD2	TRBV4-1	NA	TRBJ2-3	CASSQGLAGSTDTQYF	TGCGCCAGCAGCCAGGGACTAGCGGGGAGCACAGATACGCAGTATTTT
NA	TRBV12-3/TRBV12-4	NA	TRBJ2-7	CASRGGSSSSYEQYF	TGTGCCAGCAGGGGTGGGTCGTCGAGCTCCTACGAGCAGTACTTC
TRBD2	TRBV5-1	many	TRBJ2-1	CASSPPGLYNEQFF	TGCGCCAGCAGCCCGCCGGGACTATATAATGAGCAGTTCTTC
NA	TRBV14	few	TRBJ2-5	CASSQDRIEETQYF	TGTGCCAGCAGCCAAGATAGGATCGAGGAGACCCAGTACTTC
NA	TRBV2	NA	TRBJ1-5	CASKKDGNQPQHF	TGTGCCAGCAAGAAGGACGGCAATCAGCCCCAGCATTTT
TRBD1	TRBV2	NA	TRBJ1-1	CASSAGQSFTEAFF	TGTGCCAGCAGTGCGGGACAGTCATTCACTGAAGCTTTCTTT
NA	TRBV6-6	NA	TRBJ2-3	CASSYRGTGDTQYF	TGTGCCAGCAGTTACCGGGGGACGGGGGATACGCAGTATTTT
NA	TRBV4-1	few	TRBJ2-2	CASSPLGPGELFF	TGCGCCAGCAGCCCGCTTGGCCCCGGGGAGCTGTTTTTT
TRBD1	TRBV5-1	few	TRBJ2-5	CASKTVTGGEETQYF	TGCGCCAGCAAAACAGTGACAGGGGGCGAAGAGACCCAGTACTTC